Listed here are 10 T cell receptor beta chains from one sample, sequenced in a study of shared clonotypes between healthy human individuals. Positively selected for CCR7, the CD45RO-negative cells used as naive CD8 cells excluded terminally differentiated effector memory CD45RA+ cells. Only in-frame clones appear in the TCRdb table, and some are missing; sequencing was by immunoSEQ multiplex PCR. The top ten clones hold 0.9% to 1.3% of a sample with some 2,000,000 clones, over 85% of them seen once. The specimen was naive CD8+ T cells sorted from blood. The receptor set was obtained from a young man in good health.

This chain uses TRBV6-5 with TRBJ2-2; 7 nucleotides align to TRBD1. Germline V gene sequence: CDR1 MNHEY, CDR2 SVGAGI. After removal of 10 bases from V and 4 bases from J, the junction contained 3 bases not matched to a gene. The CDR3 spans 12 residues. The CDR3 DNA follows: TGTGCCACTGAGGGGGCCACCGGGGAGCTGTTTTTT. Its protein product is CATEGATGELFF.

The chain combines TRBV9 with TRBJ1-2; 10 bases fit TRBD1. Germline CDR1 SGDLS, CDR2 YYNGEE. V was clipped by 1 base and J by 5 bases; unmatched bases: 5. The CDR3 sequence is 15 residues long. CDR3 loop: CASSVRDRGSYGYTF. In DNA form, the CDR3 reads TGTGCCAGCAGCGTAAGGGACAGGGGATCGTATGGCTACACCTTC.

This clone occurred once. The gene calls are TRBV5-7 and TRBJ1-2; maybe TRBD1 (5 bases). TRBV5-7 is filed as an ORF, its function uncertain. V lost 8 bases to trimming and J lost 4 bases, with 12 bases between them. The CDR3 covers 12 residues. The CDR3 sequence: CARALGLYGYTF. The CDR3 nucleotides read TGTGCCAGAGCCCTGGGGCTCTATGGCTACACCTTC.

This sequence joins TRBV30 and TRBJ2-2; D is unresolved. V dropped 2 bases and J dropped 4 bases, with 8 bases sitting between them. Germline V gene sequence: CDR1 GTSNPN, CDR2 SVGIG (reference sequence). The CDR3 sequence is 13 residues long. CDR3 amino acids: CAWSSLGTGELFF. For the CDR3, the DNA is TGTGCCTGGAGTTCCCTGGGCACCGGGGAGCTGTTTTTT. Complete variable domain (other parts from reference TRBV30 and TRBJ2-2): SQTIHQWPATLVQPVGSPLSLECTVEGTSNPNLYWYRQAAGRGLQLLFYSVGIGQISSEVPQNLSASRPQDRQFILSSKKLLLSDSGFYLCAWSSLGTGELFFGEGSRLTVL.

This clone was picked up one time. The genes are TRBV27 and TRBJ2-5; D is ambiguous. Germline V gene data show CDR1 as MNHEY and CDR2 as SMNVEV (reference sequence). The CDR3 consists of 14 residues. V dropped 3 bases and J dropped 5 bases, with 13 bases sitting between them. CDR3 sequence (DNA): TGTGCCAGCAGTTTCAGACCGTACGCCGAGACCCAGTACTTC. It translates to CASSFRPYAETQYF.

This sequence joins TRBV7-9 and TRBJ1-1; D not certain. V was shortened by 5 bases and J by 5 bases, with 15 bases between the two germline ends. The CDR3 is 14 residues long. Germline-derived CDR1 and CDR2 are SEHNR and FQNEAQ (reference sequence). CDR3 sequence (DNA): TGTGCCAGCAGCCAAGAGTGGGGAGGGACTGAAGCTTTCTTT. It yields the protein CASSQEWGGTEAFF.

This clone was seen a single time. The chain has TRBV11-3 and TRBJ2-1, with TRBD1 as a possible D gene (6 bases). CDR3 length equals 13 residues. The V end was cut by 5 bases, the J end by 6 bases, with 11 bases between. CDR1 and CDR2 from the germline V gene are SGHNT and YENEEA. In nucleotides, the CDR3 is TGTGCCAGCAGCCTAGGGACAATCAATGAGCAGTTCTTC. It codes for CASSLGTINEQFF.

The chain carries TRBV9 and TRBJ2-3; no definite D call. The germline CDR1 and CDR2 sequences are SGDLS and YYNGEE. V shed 0 bases and J shed 6 bases, with 11 bases lying between them. CDR3 length: 14 amino acids. CDR3 DNA sequence: TGTGCCAGCAGCGTAGAGTCCTTGGACGATACGCAGTATTTT. Its protein product is CASSVESLDDTQYF.

The chain carries TRBV7-2 and TRBJ2-1; 8 nucleotides match TRBD1. Losses at the gene ends were 5 bases for V and 2 bases for J; bases not matched to a gene: 2. The CDR3 sequence is 14 residues long. Germline assignment: CDR1 SGHTA and CDR2 FQGNSA. The CDR3 sequence is CASSRQGTYNEQFF. The CDR3 DNA follows: TGTGCCAGCAGCAGACAGGGGACCTACAATGAGCAGTTCTTC.

The chain links TRBV27 to TRBJ1-6; possibly TRBD1 for D (5 bases). CDR3 length: 12 residues. Germline loops: CDR1 MNHEY, CDR2 SMNVEV (reference sequence). V dropped 5 bases and J dropped 7 bases, with 6 bases sitting between them. The CDR3 bases are TGTGCCAGCAGTGAGGGGAATTCACCCCTCCACTTT. Its translation: CASSEGNSPLHF.